These 15 T cell receptor beta chains came from one sample sequenced in a study of beta chain features in type 1 diabetes. All of the isolated RNA was reverse transcribed, so expressed TCRB transcripts were sequenced. This table comes from immunoSEQ multiplex PCR, and its TCRdb copy is limited to in-frame clones, with some not included. The table has over 500,000 clones, about a sixth seen once. The sample comprised naive CD4+ T cells from blood. All receptors come from a man in his late teens or twenties in good health.

The chain joins TRBV5-8 to TRBJ2-7; 9 bases line up with TRBD1. Germline CDR1 reads SGHTS; CDR2 reads YDEGEE. The J segment lost 3 bases and the V segment lost 4 bases, leaving 2 bases of the junction unmatched. CDR3 size: 13 residues. This CDR3 is CASSKDRGYEQYF. The CDR3 DNA sequence: TGTGCCAGCAGCAAGGACAGGGGCTACGAGCAGTACTTC.

The chain is built from TRBV27 and TRBJ2-5; TRBD1 aligns across 7 bases. CDR3 length: 16 amino acids. Trimming cost V 2 bases and J 1 base; bases outside gene matches: 7. Germline lookup yields CDR1 MNHEY and CDR2 SMNVEV (reference sequence). The CDR3 reads CASSLKGQWVQETQYF. Here the CDR3 DNA reads TGTGCCAGCAGTTTAAAGGGACAGTGGGTCCAAGAGACCCAGTACTTC.

This clone was counted ten times or more. V gene TRBV10-3 combines with J gene TRBJ2-5, with a weak D call TRBD1 (6 bases). The V and J ends lost 8 bases and 3 bases respectively, with 16 bases between them. The CDR3 is 14 amino acids. Per the germline V gene, CDR1 is ENHRY and CDR2 is SYGVKD. The CDR3, as DNA: TGTGCCATCGGGAACAGGGAGAATGAAGAGACCCAGTACTTC. Translating it yields CAIGNRENEETQYF.

In this sample, this clone turned up a few times. V and J are TRBV19 and TRBJ1-6; D is possibly TRBD1 (5 bases). Trimming removed 5 bases at V and 7 bases at J, with 15 bases between. The CDR3 has 15 residues. Germline CDR1 is LNHDA and CDR2 is SQIVND (reference sequence). The CDR3 protein is CASSVRGVVNSPLHF. The CDR3 coding sequence is TGTGCCAGTAGTGTCAGAGGGGTTGTGAATTCACCCCTCCACTTT.

A few counts support this clone. The V call is TRBV9, the J call TRBJ2-3; 8 bases line up with TRBD2. The CDR3 length is 16 residues. The V gene end was trimmed by 0 bases and the J gene end by 0 bases; junction bases not matched to a gene: 3. Germline-derived CDR1 and CDR2 are SGDLS and YYNGEE. The CDR3 region is CASSVGTGGSTDTQYF. For the CDR3, the DNA is TGTGCCAGCAGCGTAGGTACGGGAGGGAGCACAGATACGCAGTATTTT.

This clone has more than one count but fewer than ten. J is TRBJ2-4 and V is TRBV28, with D hard to call. With 4 bases removed from V and 6 bases from J, the gap between germline ends came to 19 bases. Germline CDR1 and CDR2: MDHEN and SYDVKM. This CDR3 has 16 amino acids. DNA for the CDR3: TGTGCCAGCAGTTCCCCATCCCAGGAAATTAGAAACATTCAGTACTTC. Protein sequence: CASSSPSQEIRNIQYF.

This clone has only a few counts. This sequence joins TRBV4-1 and TRBJ1-1, with TRBD1 as a possible D gene (5 bases). The V end was cut by 0 bases, the J end by 1 base, with 15 bases between. In germline, CDR1 is MGHRA, CDR2 YSYEKL. The CDR3 length is 17 residues. The CDR3 nucleotides read TGCGCCAGCAGCCAAGACGGGGCCAGGGAAAAGAACACTGAAGCTTTCTTT. Its translation: CASSQDGAREKNTEAFF.

This clone was counted a few times. V and J are TRBV9 and TRBJ1-3; D gene unclear. V lost 3 bases and J lost 3, with 13 bases in between. The CDR3 sequence is 15 residues long. Germline CDR1 SGDLS, CDR2 YYNGEE. The CDR3 region is CASSAGSTGGNTIYF. In DNA form, the CDR3 reads TGTGCCAGCAGCGCCGGGTCCACGGGTGGAAACACCATATATTTT.

The table lists this clone with a few counts. The chain carries TRBV4-3 and TRBJ2-1, with D hard to call. Germline CDR1 LGHNA, CDR2 YSLEER. This CDR3 contains 16 residues. The V gene lost 0 bases and the J gene lost 0 bases, with 9 bases spanning the gap. This CDR3 is CASSQEGRTSYNEQFF. The CDR3 DNA sequence: TGCGCCAGCAGCCAAGAGGGTCGAACCTCCTACAATGAGCAGTTCTTC.

The chain links TRBV5-6 to TRBJ2-5, with D unclear. Trimming removed 1 base from V and 7 bases from J, with 8 bases in between. The CDR3 covers 12 residues. Germline loops: CDR1 SGHDT, CDR2 YYEEEE. The CDR3 is CASSLFGGTQYF. The CDR3, as DNA: TGTGCCAGCAGCTTGTTCGGCGGGACCCAGTACTTC.

This clone was found a few times. The rearrangement joins TRBV9 to TRBJ2-2; D not resolved. V shed 1 base and J shed 0 bases, with 7 bases lying between them. This CDR3 has 15 amino acids. Germline CDR1 and CDR2: SGDLS and YYNGEE. CDR3 in amino acids: CASSVQLANTGELFF. The CDR3, as DNA: TGTGCCAGCAGCGTACAGCTCGCGAACACCGGGGAGCTGTTTTTT.

This clone was detected only a few times. The CDR3: CASSLAGGVNEQYF. The CDR3 nucleotides are TGTGCCAGCAGCTTAGCTGGAGGGGTCAACGAGCAGTACTTC. This chain connects TRBV7-9 to TRBJ2-5; tentatively, D is TRBD2 (6 bases). The J call may be wrong; the DNA end is better matched by TRBJ2-7. Germline CDR1 and CDR2: SEHNR and FQNEAQ (reference sequence). The CDR3 loop spans 14 amino acids.

This clone was detected only a few times. The V and J genes are TRBV6-6 and TRBJ2-3; TRBD2 agrees at 9 bases. Germline V gene lookup returns CDR1 MNHNY and CDR2 SVGAGI (reference sequence). The trim removed 6 bases at V and 1 base at J, leaving 5 bases unmatched. CDR3 length: 15 amino acids. CDR3 protein: CASSSRLAGTDTQYF. The CDR3 DNA reads as TGTGCCAGCAGCTCCCGACTAGCGGGCACAGATACGCAGTATTTT.

This chain links TRBV6-5 with TRBJ1-5, with D possibly matching TRBD1 (6 bases). The length of the CDR3 is 12 residues. V gave up 8 bases and J gave up 4 bases, with 9 bases separating them. Germline loops: CDR1 MNHEY, CDR2 SVGAGI. The CDR3 reads CASLGQNQPQHF. CDR3 DNA sequence: TGTGCCAGCCTCGGACAGAATCAGCCCCAGCATTTT.

This clone showed up just a few times. The chain is built from TRBV6-5 and TRBJ2-7, with no clear D. The germline V gene has CDR1 MNHEY and CDR2 SVGAGI. The CDR3 covers 15 residues. The V and J ends lost 3 bases and 2 bases respectively, with 14 bases between them. CDR3 sequence (DNA): TGTGCCAGCAGTTATCGAGAGACTGAAGCCTACGAGCAGTACTTC. Its protein is CASSYRETEAYEQYF.